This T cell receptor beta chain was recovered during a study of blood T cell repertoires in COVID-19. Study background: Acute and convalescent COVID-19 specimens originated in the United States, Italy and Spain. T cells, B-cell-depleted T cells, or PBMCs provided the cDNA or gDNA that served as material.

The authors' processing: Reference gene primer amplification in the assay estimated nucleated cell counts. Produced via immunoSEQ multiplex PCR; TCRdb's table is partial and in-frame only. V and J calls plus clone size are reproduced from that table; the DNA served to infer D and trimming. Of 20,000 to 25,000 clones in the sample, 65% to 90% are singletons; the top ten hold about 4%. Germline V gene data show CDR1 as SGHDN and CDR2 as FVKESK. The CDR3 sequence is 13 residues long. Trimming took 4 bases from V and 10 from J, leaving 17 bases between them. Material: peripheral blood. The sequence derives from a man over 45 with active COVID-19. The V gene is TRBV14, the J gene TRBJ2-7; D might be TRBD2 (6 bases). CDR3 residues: CASSLIPGATQYF. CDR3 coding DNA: TGTGCCAGCAGCCTCATTCCGGGAGCCACCCAGTACTTC.